This T cell receptor (beta chain) was found in a study of T cell responses to AZD1222 COVID-19 vaccine. Notes on the study in general: Seropositive status at baseline applied to only a handful of AZD1222 recipients.

Repertoires were generated with immunoSEQ multiplex PCR, while TCRdb's copy carries only in-frame clones and drops some. The data show tens of thousands of clones, approximately 90% seen once. Worth noting for this clone: Its antigen is unknown.

V shed 6 bases and J shed 4 bases, with 12 bases lying between them. The CDR3 extends over 13 amino acids. CDR1 is SGHVS and CDR2 is FQNEAQ in the germline V gene. This receptor was taken from an adult in good health. This sample comprised peripheral blood, obtained on day 0 of AZD1222 vaccination. V and J are TRBV7-8 and TRBJ1-1; D perhaps matches TRBD1 (6 bases). The CDR3 protein is CASRQGLGTEAFF. As DNA, the CDR3 is TGTGCCAGCAGACAGGGACTTGGCACTGAAGCTTTCTTT.